These T cell receptor beta chains were read from a single sample in a study of cytomegalovirus exposure and HLA in healthy donors. Repertoires were generated with immunoSEQ multiplex PCR, while TCRdb's copy carries only in-frame clones and drops some. The sample holds about 170,000 clones; over 70% are singletons and the top ten take around 3.1%. Sequenced: PBMCs. The receptors come from a female donor in good health and CMV-seronegative. Each CDR3 is given with its conserved first and last residue. Each record gives: J gene, clone size, V gene, D gene, CDR3 protein, CDR3 DNA. The D gene is left open where the match is weak. Size values are once, few and many counts, or a class for expanded clones, and some rows have none.

j_gene: TRBJ1-5; abundance: -; v_gene: TRBV6-5; d_gene: -; CDR3aa: CASSETEENQPQHF; CDR3nt: TGTGCCAGCAGTGAAACGGAGGAGAATCAGCCCCAGCATTTT
j_gene: TRBJ2-2; abundance: -; v_gene: TRBV28; d_gene: -; CDR3aa: CASSLTGNTGELFF; CDR3nt: TGTGCCAGCAGTTTAACGGGGAACACCGGGGAGCTGTTTTTT
j_gene: TRBJ2-4; abundance: -; v_gene: TRBV27; d_gene: -; CDR3aa: CASSPGLGNIQYF; CDR3nt: TGTGCCAGCAGTCCAGGACTCGGAAACATTCAGTACTTC
j_gene: TRBJ2-1; abundance: -; v_gene: TRBV9; d_gene: TRBD2; CDR3aa: CASTTSGSYNEQFF; CDR3nt: TGTGCCAGCACCACTAGCGGGTCCTACAATGAGCAGTTCTTC
j_gene: TRBJ2-6; abundance: -; v_gene: TRBV7-3; d_gene: -; CDR3aa: CASSLGPGANVLTF; CDR3nt: TGTGCCAGCAGCTTGGGCCCTGGGGCCAACGTCCTGACTTTC
j_gene: TRBJ2-7; abundance: once; v_gene: TRBV5-7; d_gene: -; CDR3aa: CASTTGRYSYEQYF; CDR3nt: TGTGCCAGCACTACAGGCAGATACTCCTACGAGCAGTACTTC
j_gene: TRBJ1-5; abundance: -; v_gene: TRBV2; d_gene: -; CDR3aa: CASLSYRDSNQPQHF; CDR3nt: TGTGCCAGCCTGTCGTACAGGGATAGTAATCAGCCCCAGCATTTT
j_gene: TRBJ2-7; abundance: -; v_gene: TRBV5-1; d_gene: -; CDR3aa: CASSSSGTIYEQYF; CDR3nt: TGCGCCAGCAGCTCGTCCGGGACAATCTACGAGCAGTACTTC
j_gene: TRBJ2-7; abundance: -; v_gene: TRBV7-2; d_gene: TRBD2; CDR3aa: CASSRLAGGGEQYF; CDR3nt: TGTGCCAGCAGCAGACTAGCGGGAGGTGGCGAGCAGTACTTC
j_gene: TRBJ2-3; abundance: -; v_gene: TRBV2; d_gene: -; CDR3aa: CASSDGHTQYF; CDR3nt: TGTGCCAGCAGTGATGGCCATACGCAGTATTTT
j_gene: TRBJ1-1; abundance: -; v_gene: TRBV4-3; d_gene: TRBD1; CDR3aa: CASSQQTGLTEAFF; CDR3nt: TGCGCCAGCAGCCAACAGACAGGGCTCACTGAAGCTTTCTTT
j_gene: TRBJ2-1; abundance: -; v_gene: TRBV28; d_gene: -; CDR3aa: CASRVTGHNWENEQFF; CDR3nt: TGTGCCAGCAGAGTTACAGGGCATAATTGGGAAAATGAGCAGTTCTTC
j_gene: TRBJ1-1; abundance: -; v_gene: TRBV6-5; d_gene: TRBD1; CDR3aa: CASSGGQGAEAFF; CDR3nt: TGTGCCAGCAGCGGGGGACAGGGAGCTGAAGCTTTCTTT
j_gene: TRBJ2-7; abundance: few; v_gene: TRBV11-3; d_gene: TRBD2; CDR3aa: CASSLGGGLAGGPRYEQYF; CDR3nt: TGTGCCAGCAGCTTAGGAGGTGGGCTAGCGGGAGGGCCTCGATACGAGCAGTACTTC
j_gene: TRBJ1-2; abundance: -; v_gene: TRBV6-6; d_gene: TRBD1; CDR3aa: CASSQPGGHYGYTF; CDR3nt: TGTGCCAGCAGCCAACCAGGGGGTCACTATGGCTACACCTTC
j_gene: TRBJ2-6; abundance: -; v_gene: TRBV28; d_gene: -; CDR3aa: CASSLSSSGANVLTF; CDR3nt: TGTGCCAGCAGTTTGAGTTCCTCTGGGGCCAACGTCCTGACTTTC
j_gene: TRBJ2-7; abundance: -; v_gene: TRBV10-1; d_gene: -; CDR3aa: CASRIGHLYEQYF; CDR3nt: TGCGCCAGCAGGATTGGACACCTCTACGAGCAGTACTTC
j_gene: TRBJ1-4; abundance: -; v_gene: TRBV30; d_gene: -; CDR3aa: CAWEGHLTEKLFF; CDR3nt: TGTGCCTGGGAGGGACACCTAACTGAAAAACTGTTTTTT
j_gene: TRBJ2-3; abundance: -; v_gene: TRBV18; d_gene: TRBD1; CDR3aa: CASSPRDRVTDTQYF; CDR3nt: TGTGCCAGCTCACCTCGGGACAGGGTGACAGATACGCAGTATTTT
j_gene: TRBJ2-3; abundance: -; v_gene: TRBV9; d_gene: TRBD1; CDR3aa: CASSGGQPDTQYF; CDR3nt: TGTGCCAGCAGCGGGGGACAGCCAGATACGCAGTATTTT
j_gene: TRBJ1-6; abundance: few; v_gene: TRBV9; d_gene: -; CDR3aa: CASSVESDSPLHF; CDR3nt: TGTGCCAGCAGCGTAGAGTCGGATTCACCCCTCCACTTT
j_gene: TRBJ2-7; abundance: -; v_gene: TRBV11-1; d_gene: -; CDR3aa: CASSYLTASYEQYF; CDR3nt: TGTGCCAGCAGCTACCTTACTGCATCCTACGAGCAGTACTTC
j_gene: TRBJ2-3; abundance: -; v_gene: TRBV6-4; d_gene: TRBD1; CDR3aa: CASSDRGIPTDTQYF; CDR3nt: TGTGCCAGCAGCGACAGGGGGATCCCCACAGATACGCAGTATTTT
j_gene: TRBJ2-6; abundance: -; v_gene: TRBV19; d_gene: -; CDR3aa: CASSIVSLGPTGANVLTF; CDR3nt: TGTGCCAGTAGTATAGTTAGCCTGGGTCCTACTGGGGCCAACGTCCTGACTTTC
j_gene: TRBJ2-7; abundance: -; v_gene: TRBV14; d_gene: TRBD2; CDR3aa: CASSQDSGGSSYEQYF; CDR3nt: TGTGCCAGCAGCCAAGATTCGGGGGGGAGCTCCTACGAGCAGTACTTC
j_gene: TRBJ2-3; abundance: -; v_gene: TRBV29-1; d_gene: -; CDR3aa: CSADREADTQYF; CDR3nt: TGCAGCGCCGACAGGGAGGCAGATACGCAGTATTTT
j_gene: TRBJ1-1; abundance: -; v_gene: TRBV6-5; d_gene: -; CDR3aa: CASSYSGGSTEAFF; CDR3nt: TGTGCCAGCAGTTACTCGGGGGGTTCTACTGAAGCTTTCTTT
j_gene: TRBJ1-1; abundance: few; v_gene: TRBV12-5; d_gene: -; CDR3aa: CASGPPEAGWAEAFF; CDR3nt: TGTGCTAGTGGCCCCCCCGAGGCGGGTTGGGCTGAAGCTTTCTTT
j_gene: TRBJ1-1; abundance: once; v_gene: TRBV25-1; d_gene: -; CDR3aa: CASSVRGYTEAFF; CDR3nt: TGTGCCAGCAGTGTACGAGGTTACACTGAAGCTTTCTTT
j_gene: TRBJ2-7; abundance: -; v_gene: TRBV6-5; d_gene: -; CDR3aa: CASSRGPRDEQYF; CDR3nt: TGTGCCAGCAGTCGCGGCCCCAGGGACGAGCAGTACTTC
j_gene: TRBJ2-2; abundance: -; v_gene: TRBV27; d_gene: TRBD2; CDR3aa: CASSPMGLADNTGELFF; CDR3nt: TGTGCCAGCAGTCCCATGGGACTAGCGGATAACACCGGGGAGCTGTTTTTT
j_gene: TRBJ2-1; abundance: -; v_gene: TRBV30; d_gene: TRBD2; CDR3aa: CAWGGGLAGDLFF; CDR3nt: TGTGCCTGGGGGGGAGGACTAGCGGGAGATCTGTTCTTC
j_gene: TRBJ1-1; abundance: -; v_gene: TRBV19; d_gene: TRBD1; CDR3aa: CASSTVGQGNTEAFF; CDR3nt: TGTGCCAGTAGTACAGTGGGACAGGGGAACACTGAAGCTTTCTTT
j_gene: TRBJ2-7; abundance: -; v_gene: TRBV7-8; d_gene: TRBD2; CDR3aa: CAVRTVAGGSNEQYF; CDR3nt: TGTGCCGTCCGAACCGTAGCGGGAGGGTCCAACGAGCAGTACTTC
j_gene: TRBJ2-5; abundance: -; v_gene: TRBV5-4; d_gene: TRBD1; CDR3aa: CASSLRDRGPQETQYF; CDR3nt: TGTGCCAGCAGCTTGAGGGACAGGGGGCCCCAAGAGACCCAGTACTTC
j_gene: TRBJ2-1; abundance: once; v_gene: TRBV18; d_gene: TRBD2; CDR3aa: CASSLKGLVYNEQFF; CDR3nt: TGTGCCAGCTCACTCAAAGGACTAGTCTACAATGAGCAGTTCTTC